Listed below are T cell receptor beta chains from one sample, sequenced in a study of T cells in tuberculosis. Profiled with immunoSEQ multiplex PCR; TCRdb holds only in-frame clones, not every one. The table has 25,000 to 35,000 clones, about nine tenths seen once. Specimen: PBMCs. These receptors were obtained from a donor between 10 and 29 years old with latent tuberculosis or without tuberculosis infection. Some clones in this sample may be carry-over from other donors' samples. Both conserved end residues are part of each CDR3. For some rows the clone size is stated as once, few or many, or as a class when expanded; others skip it.

clone_size	v_call	j_call	cdr3_aa
once	TRBV6-1	TRBJ2-1	CASSLTGGWQFF
NA	TRBV7-2	TRBJ1-2	CASSLRGRSYTF
NA	TRBV7-9	TRBJ1-6	CASSRGPTGPLHF
NA	TRBV6-5	TRBJ1-2	CASRTKGMGGYTF
NA	TRBV5-4	TRBJ2-2	CASSLEGQGRNTGELFF
NA	TRBV4-1	TRBJ2-1	CASSPLGDRPYNEQFF
NA	TRBV4-1	TRBJ1-2	CASDGGMGGYTF
NA	TRBV7-9	TRBJ1-2	CASSLGEPYGYTF
NA	TRBV28	TRBJ1-3	CASSSLQGSTIYF
NA	TRBV7-8	TRBJ1-1	CASSLERNRATEAFF
NA	TRBV13	TRBJ2-1	CASSGGLVEKNEQFF
NA	TRBV5-1	TRBJ2-2	CASRLAGDLNGELFF
NA	TRBV6-5	TRBJ1-3	CASRSTGASGNTIYF
once	TRBV5-5	TRBJ1-1	CASNTGNDLKAFF
NA	TRBV18	TRBJ2-3	CASSPPWGLRDTQYF
NA	TRBV10-3	TRBJ1-3	CAISGQGMGNTIYF
NA	TRBV7-9	TRBJ1-2	CASSQGEWETYGYTF
once	TRBV5-1	TRBJ2-3	CASSQPPGLATFADTQYF
NA	TRBV4-1	TRBJ1-1	CASARGGLLLPNTEAFF
once	TRBV28	TRBJ2-6	CASSSGGRQPKSSGANVLTF
NA	TRBV28	TRBJ2-3	CASSLPTSGRATDTQYF
NA	TRBV6-1	TRBJ2-7	CASSDAGFNYEQYF
NA	TRBV19	TRBJ1-5	CATSTGTGGAYSNQPQHF
NA	TRBV27	TRBJ1-1	CASTSQRAMNTEAFF
NA	TRBV13	TRBJ1-1	CASSAGPGTEAFF
NA	TRBV5-4	TRBJ2-1	CASSSDRGNEQFF
once	TRBV6-5	TRBJ1-1	CASSLGQGAAFF
NA	TRBV29-1	TRBJ2-1	CSVNRDRYNEQFF
NA	TRBV2	TRBJ2-5	CASSQVRKETQYF
NA	TRBV11-2	TRBJ1-2	CASSLEPQAHYGYTF
NA	TRBV27	TRBJ2-5	CASSPRVQETQYF
NA	TRBV6-5	TRBJ1-6	CASSYLGSPLHF
NA	TRBV6-5	TRBJ1-2	CASSYRDRGPHGYTF
NA	TRBV7-6	TRBJ2-6	CASSWERLEGLSGANVLTF
NA	TRBV6-6	TRBJ2-6	CASSYPTASGANVLTF
NA	TRBV30	TRBJ2-7	CAWSVGLRGEQYF
once	TRBV5-1	TRBJ2-7	CASSLGGTDFSYEQYF
NA	TRBV4-1	TRBJ1-3	CASSLKAGTQGNTIYF
once	TRBV6-5	TRBJ2-7	CASSYSGTAYEQYF
NA	TRBV6-6	TRBJ2-3	CASSPSGGLSTDTQYF
NA	TRBV29-1	TRBJ2-3	CSGGQGIQTDTQYF
NA	TRBV2	TRBJ2-3	CAGGDTDTDTQYF
once	TRBV28	TRBJ2-7	CASSLIGAGPSYEQYF
NA	TRBV13	TRBJ2-2	CASSFGLAGTGELFF
NA	TRBV19	TRBJ1-5	CASSISGTPTNQPQHF
NA	TRBV7-8	TRBJ1-5	CASSFYRDRANQPQHF
NA	TRBV5-1	TRBJ1-2	CASSLPSREDYGYTF
NA	TRBV28	TRBJ1-2	CASSLYHRGDYGYTF
NA	TRBV6-1	TRBJ2-3	CASSGQAAEGADTQYF
NA	TRBV2	TRBJ2-2	CASRPQLDSNTGELFF
NA	TRBV6-5	TRBJ2-1	CASSPGQGYNEQFF
NA	TRBV2	TRBJ1-1	CASSPQGLHSTEAFF
NA	TRBV28	TRBJ1-1	CASSVSGAWAEAFF
NA	TRBV2	TRBJ1-4	CASSDRGHNEKLFF
NA	TRBV5-1	TRBJ2-7	CASSPTGTGPGEQYF